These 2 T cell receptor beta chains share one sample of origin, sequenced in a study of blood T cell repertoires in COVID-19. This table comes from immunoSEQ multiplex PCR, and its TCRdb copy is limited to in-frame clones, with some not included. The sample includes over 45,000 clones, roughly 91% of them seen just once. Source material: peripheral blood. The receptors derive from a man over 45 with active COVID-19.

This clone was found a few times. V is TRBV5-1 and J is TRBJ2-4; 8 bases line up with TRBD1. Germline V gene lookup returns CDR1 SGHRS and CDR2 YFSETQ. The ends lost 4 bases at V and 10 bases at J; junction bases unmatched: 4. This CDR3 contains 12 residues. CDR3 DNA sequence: TGCGCCAGCAGCGAGGACAGGGAAATTCAGTACTTC. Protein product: CASSEDREIQYF. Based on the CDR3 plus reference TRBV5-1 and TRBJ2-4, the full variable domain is KAGVTQTPRYLIKTRGQQVTLSCSPISGHRSVSWYQQTPGQGLQFLFEYFSETQRNKGNFPGRFSGRQFSNSRSEMNVSTLELGDSALYLCASSEDREIQYFGAGTRLSVL.

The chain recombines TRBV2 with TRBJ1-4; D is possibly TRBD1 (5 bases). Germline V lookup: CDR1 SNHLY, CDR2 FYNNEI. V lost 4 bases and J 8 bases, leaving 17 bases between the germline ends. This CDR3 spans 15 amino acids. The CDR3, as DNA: TGTGCCAGCAGTGTTCTATCTGGGGGGGGAGAAAAACTGTTTTTT. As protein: CASSVLSGGGEKLFF. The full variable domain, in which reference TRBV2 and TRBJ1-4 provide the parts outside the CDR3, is EPEVTQTPSHQVTQMGQEVILRCVPISNHLYFYWYRQILGQKVEFLVSFYNNEISEKSEIFDDQFSVERPDGSNFTLKIRSTKLEDSAMYFCASSVLSGGGEKLFFGSGTQLSVL.